The rows below give T cell receptor beta chains drawn from one sample of a study of T cell repertoires in cytomegalovirus infection. TCRdb re-called the reads through MiXCR, storing one row per CDR3 protein. This sample yields about 110,000 distinct CDR3 sequences, of which 9.5% to 13% are seen a single time; approximately 30% belongs to the top ten. These receptors are not linked to any known antigen. The source material was PBMCs, sequenced either directly or after in vitro stimulation (not recorded which). Every receptor here comes from a human donor in good health (CMV status not recorded). Some clones in this sample may be carry-over from other donors' samples. Both conserved end residues are part of each CDR3. D genes are given only for firm matches. Size is omitted from some rows. Given values are once, few, many or a class for expanded clones.

clone_size	v_call	j_call	d_call	cdr3_nt	cdr3_aa
NA	TRBV5-1	TRBJ2-1	NA	TGCGCCAGCAGCTCTAGCCAACGGAAACAATATGAGCAGTTCTTC	CASSSSQRKQYEQFF
few	TRBV7-7	TRBJ1-3	TRBD1	TGTGCTAGCAGCTTAGCCCGGACAGGGACCTCTGGAAACACCATATATTTT	CASSLARTGTSGNTIYF
NA	TRBV12-3/TRBV12-4	TRBJ2-3	NA	TGTGCCAGCAGTCCCTCGGGGGCAGATACGCAGTATTTT	CASSPSGADTQYF
few	TRBV29-1	TRBJ1-1	TRBD1	TGCAGCGTTGAATTTCGGGACAGATACACTGAAGCTTTCTTT	CSVEFRDRYTEAFF
NA	TRBV6-5	TRBJ1-3	TRBD1	TGTGCCAGCAGTTACGGACAGGGCTCTGGAAACACCATATATTTT	CASSYGQGSGNTIYF
many	TRBV7-2	TRBJ2-1	NA	TGTGCCAGCAGCCCCGGACGGCTAGGACTATCCGGAGTTGAGCAGTTCTTC	CASSPGRLGLSGVEQFF
many	TRBV7-2	TRBJ2-3	NA	TGTGCCAGCAGCTCCCCAGCGGGCCCCTCAATGGATACGCAGTATTTT	CASSSPAGPSMDTQYF
many	TRBV6-5	TRBJ1-3	NA	TGTGCCAGCAGCAGAGTCTCTGGAAACACCATATATTTT	CASSRVSGNTIYF
NA	TRBV29-1	TRBJ2-1	NA	TGCAGCGCAGAAGGGTATAATGAGCAGTTCTTC	CSAEGYNEQFF
NA	TRBV5-1	TRBJ1-1	TRBD1	TGCGCCAGCAGCCCGGGACAGGAGAACACTGAAGCTTTCTTT	CASSPGQENTEAFF